The rows below give T cell receptor beta chains drawn from one sample of a study of T cells after yellow fever vaccination. TCRdb recomputed calls from the 5' RACE reads with MiXCR, one row per CDR3 protein. The repertoire has a few hundred thousand distinct CDR3 sequences, about 15% of them found once; the top ten carry roughly 17%. The material was PBMCs, obtained about 5 days after the first yellow fever vaccination. These receptors all come from a man aged 18 to 35 who received the YFV17D yellow fever vaccine. The CDR3 runs from the conserved cysteine through the conserved F or W. Fields, in order: CDR3 DNA, CDR3 protein, V gene, D gene, clone size, J gene. A D gene is named only where the DNA matches it firmly. Size is omitted from some rows. Given values are once, few, many or a class for expanded clones.

DNA: TGTGCCAGCAGTTACTTTATGAACTATGGCTACACCTTC
CDR3: CASSYFMNYGYTF
V: TRBV6-5
D: NA
size: NA
J: TRBJ1-2

DNA: TGTGCCAGCAGGCTGACAGGGGGGAGGCCTGAAGCTTTCTTT
CDR3: CASRLTGGRPEAFF
V: TRBV27
D: TRBD1
size: NA
J: TRBJ1-1

DNA: TGTGCCAGCTCACCAAGCCTGGACAGGATTTCGACTGAAGCTTTCTTT
CDR3: CASSPSLDRISTEAFF
V: TRBV18
D: TRBD1
size: many
J: TRBJ1-1

DNA: TGTGCCATCAGTGACCCCGGGACAATGAACACTGAAGCTTTCTTT
CDR3: CAISDPGTMNTEAFF
V: TRBV10-3
D: NA
size: few
J: TRBJ1-1

DNA: TGCGCCAGCAGCCAAGATTTTCGTCGGGAGAACACTGAAGCTTTCTTT
CDR3: CASSQDFRRENTEAFF
V: TRBV4-3
D: NA
size: few
J: TRBJ1-1

DNA: TGCAGCCCCGCCGAGCGGGGACCCAATGAGCAGTTCTTC
CDR3: CSPAERGPNEQFF
V: TRBV20-1
D: TRBD2
size: NA
J: TRBJ2-1

DNA: TGTGCCAGCAGCTCTAGACTGGCTGGGGCCAACGTCCTGACTTTC
CDR3: CASSSRLAGANVLTF
V: TRBV7-6
D: NA
size: once
J: TRBJ2-6

DNA: TGTGCCTGGAGATTTGCAGGGGCCTACGAGCAGTACTTC
CDR3: CAWRFAGAYEQYF
V: TRBV30
D: NA
size: NA
J: TRBJ2-7

DNA: TGCAGTGCTAGCTGGACTAGCGGGGGACCTGAGCAGTTCTTC
CDR3: CSASWTSGGPEQFF
V: TRBV20-1
D: TRBD2
size: NA
J: TRBJ2-1

DNA: TGTGCCAGCAGCGCTACTCCAGGGGATCAGCCCCAGCATTTT
CDR3: CASSATPGDQPQHF
V: TRBV6-1
D: NA
size: NA
J: TRBJ1-5

DNA: TGCGCCAGCAGCTTGGGAGGGGCTCATGAGACCCAGTACTTC
CDR3: CASSLGGAHETQYF
V: TRBV5-1
D: NA
size: few
J: TRBJ2-5

DNA: TGCAGTGCTAGAGACAGGGAAGTGAGCACAGATACGCAGTATTTT
CDR3: CSARDREVSTDTQYF
V: TRBV20-1
D: NA
size: NA
J: TRBJ2-3

DNA: TGTGTCAGCAGCCCCCGGGGGACATCCTACTCCTACGAGCAGTACTTC
CDR3: CVSSPRGTSYSYEQYF
V: TRBV11-2
D: NA
size: NA
J: TRBJ2-7

DNA: TGTGCCAGCGATGGACAGGGAGGCGAGCAGTACTTC
CDR3: CASDGQGGEQYF
V: TRBV25-1
D: TRBD1
size: few
J: TRBJ2-7

DNA: TGCAGTGCTAGGACGGACAATGAGCAGTTCTTC
CDR3: CSARTDNEQFF
V: TRBV20-1
D: NA
size: NA
J: TRBJ2-1

DNA: TGTGCCAGCAGCCATAACAGGGATAAGTTCTTC
CDR3: CASSHNRDKFF
V: TRBV7-9
D: NA
size: NA
J: TRBJ2-1

DNA: TGTGCCAGCAGTTCCCTCCAGCGGGGGGAAGAGACCCAGTACTTC
CDR3: CASSSLQRGEETQYF
V: TRBV6-2/TRBV6-3
D: TRBD2
size: NA
J: TRBJ2-5

DNA: TGCAGTGCTCGGGACAGGAACACCGGGGAGCTGTTTTTT
CDR3: CSARDRNTGELFF
V: TRBV20-1
D: TRBD1
size: NA
J: TRBJ2-2

DNA: TGTGCCTGGGGGGGTTCAGATACGCAGTATTTT
CDR3: CAWGGSDTQYF
V: TRBV30
D: NA
size: NA
J: TRBJ2-3

DNA: TGTGCCAGCAGTGACTTCGGGTCGGACCGCACAGATACGCAGTATTTT
CDR3: CASSDFGSDRTDTQYF
V: TRBV6-1
D: NA
size: NA
J: TRBJ2-3

DNA: TGCGCCAGCAGCCAAGAATCGAGGGGGGCAGGTCCCCCAGGGACCCAGTACTTC
CDR3: CASSQESRGAGPPGTQYF
V: TRBV4-3
D: NA
size: few
J: TRBJ2-5

DNA: TGTGCCAGCAGCCCAGGCCAGACTCTGAGGCAGTTCTTC
CDR3: CASSPGQTLRQFF
V: TRBV7-2
D: NA
size: few
J: TRBJ2-1

DNA: TGCGCCAGCAGCTACGGACAGAGCAATCAGCCCCAGCATTTT
CDR3: CASSYGQSNQPQHF
V: TRBV5-1
D: NA
size: many
J: TRBJ1-5

DNA: TGTGCCAGCAGTTACTCGAATCCCCGGGGAGGGTACGAGCAGTACTTC
CDR3: CASSYSNPRGGYEQYF
V: TRBV6-5
D: TRBD2
size: NA
J: TRBJ2-7

DNA: TGTGCCATCAGGGGACAGGGGTATAGGGATGAGCAGTTCTTC
CDR3: CAIRGQGYRDEQFF
V: TRBV10-3
D: TRBD1
size: NA
J: TRBJ2-1

DNA: TGTGCCAGCAGTGAATGGGGCAAGACGTCCGAGCAGTACTTC
CDR3: CASSEWGKTSEQYF
V: TRBV25-1
D: NA
size: NA
J: TRBJ2-7

DNA: TGCGCCAGCAGCCGCAAATTGGACATAAGCTCTGGAAACACCATATATTTT
CDR3: CASSRKLDISSGNTIYF
V: TRBV4-3
D: NA
size: few
J: TRBJ1-3

DNA: TGTGCCAGCTCACCGGGCGGGCAGGGCATCTACGGCTACACCTTC
CDR3: CASSPGGQGIYGYTF
V: TRBV18
D: NA
size: NA
J: TRBJ1-2

DNA: TGTGCCAGCAGTCCCTTCAAGGTCTGGAACACCGGGGAGCTGTTTTTT
CDR3: CASSPFKVWNTGELFF
V: TRBV12-3/TRBV12-4
D: NA
size: few
J: TRBJ2-2

DNA: TGTGCCAGCAGTTGGGCCGGGACAGGGGATGGCTACACCTTC
CDR3: CASSWAGTGDGYTF
V: TRBV12-3/TRBV12-4
D: TRBD1
size: NA
J: TRBJ1-2

DNA: TGTGCCACCAGTGATGCCCCTTACAGGGATGAGCAGTTCTTC
CDR3: CATSDAPYRDEQFF
V: TRBV24-1
D: NA
size: NA
J: TRBJ2-1

DNA: TGTGCCAGCACCTGGGCAGGGGGCGATCAGCCCCAGCATTTT
CDR3: CASTWAGGDQPQHF
V: TRBV6-2/TRBV6-3
D: TRBD1
size: NA
J: TRBJ1-5

DNA: TGTGCCAGCAGTTTAGAACAGGGCATTGGCGCATTGGATTCACCCCTCCACTTT
CDR3: CASSLEQGIGALDSPLHF
V: TRBV12-3/TRBV12-4
D: NA
size: many
J: TRBJ1-6

DNA: TGTGCCAGCAGCGTATTCCCCGGGACGTACCCGGCGGCAACTAATGAAAAACTGTTTTTT
CDR3: CASSVFPGTYPAATNEKLFF
V: TRBV7-3
D: NA
size: NA
J: TRBJ1-4

DNA: TGCGCCAGCAGGACCAGCTTAGGAGGGAACACTGAAGCTTTCTTT
CDR3: CASRTSLGGNTEAFF
V: TRBV4-3
D: NA
size: NA
J: TRBJ1-1